This T cell receptor (beta chain) originates from a study of cytomegalovirus exposure and HLA in healthy donors. Study-level points and caveats: Later on, an analysis showed TCR association rates differing by HLA locus, with DRB1 the most and HLA-C the fewest. An Asian-associated ancestry cluster reportedly showed fewer N-insertions than the roughly 670-donor mean in a later analysis.

Amplification used 60 Vbeta primers and 13 Jbeta primers. The data were produced by immunoSEQ multiplex PCR, yet TCRdb's version contains in-frame clones alone and is incomplete. Among about 140,000 clones listed, roughly 10% were seen once. There are a few counts of this clone. The antigen is not known. Sequencing was carried out using PBMCs. This receptor was identified in a male donor in good health and CMV-seronegative.

The CDR3 DNA sequence: TGTGCCTGGAGTCTAGGGGTGACGACCGGGCCCCGTATTAGCTCCTACAATGAGCAGTTCTTC. It encodes CAWSLGVTTGPRISSYNEQFF. The chain couples TRBV30 to TRBJ2-1; weak D call: TRBD1 (5 bases). V gave up 2 bases and J gave up 0 bases, with 29 bases separating them. The CDR3 consists of 21 residues. Germline lookup yields CDR1 GTSNPN and CDR2 SVGIG (reference sequence).